The T cell receptor (beta chain) described here comes from a study of regulatory T cells in long-lasting Graves disease. Time point specified: newly diagnosed GD, antithyroid drugs for less than 3 months. Making the TCR library involved RNA that had been extracted from PBMCs. The CDR3 spans 12 residues. Trimming removed 6 bases from V and 5 bases from J, with 11 bases in between. Looked up from germline, CDR1 is SGHRS and CDR2 is YFSETQ. Arm-PCR of CDR3 regions and iRepertoire HTBI primers were used to build TCR beta libraries. MiXCR, applied by TCRdb to the multiplex PCR reads, yields one record per CDR3 protein. The data contain 350,000 to 550,000 distinct CDR3 sequences, 12% to 15% of them singletons. On this clonotype itself: A much larger clone is a single base away; this may be a read error.

Separately, the same data were catalogued under a study of T cells in Graves' hyperthyroidism and ophthalmopathy.

This chain links TRBV5-1 with TRBJ1-1; the D is unclear. The sequencing used peripheral blood mononuclear cells (PBMCs), collected at new diagnosis, from a patient treated with antithyroid drugs. This TCR was sampled from a woman aged 50 to 60 with Graves disease. This chain's CDR3 is CASIDPWTEAFF. The CDR3 nucleotides are TGCGCCAGCATAGATCCGTGGACTGAAGCTTTCTTT. Variable domain in full (rest from reference TRBV5-1 and TRBJ1-1): KAGVTQTPRYLIKTRGQQVTLSCSPISGHRSVSWYQQTPGQGLQFLFEYFSETQRNKGNFPGRFSGRQFSNSRSEMNVSTLELGDSALYLCASIDPWTEAFFGQGTRLTVV.